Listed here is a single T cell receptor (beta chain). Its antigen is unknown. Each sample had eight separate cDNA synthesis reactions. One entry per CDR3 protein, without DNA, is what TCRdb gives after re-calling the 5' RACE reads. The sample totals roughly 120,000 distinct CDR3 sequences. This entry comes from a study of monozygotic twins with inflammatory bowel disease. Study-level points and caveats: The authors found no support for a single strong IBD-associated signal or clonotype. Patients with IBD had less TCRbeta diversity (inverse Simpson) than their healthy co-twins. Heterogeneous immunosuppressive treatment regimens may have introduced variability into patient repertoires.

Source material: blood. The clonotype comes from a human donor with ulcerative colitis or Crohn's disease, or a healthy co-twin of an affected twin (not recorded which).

This CDR3 is CSARSLAGAQETQYF. The rearrangement joins TRBV20-1 to TRBJ2-5; with no DNA, the TCRdb D assignment of TRBD2 cannot be verified. From germline, CDR1 is DFQATT and CDR2 SNEGSKA (reference sequence). The CDR3 runs to 15 residues.